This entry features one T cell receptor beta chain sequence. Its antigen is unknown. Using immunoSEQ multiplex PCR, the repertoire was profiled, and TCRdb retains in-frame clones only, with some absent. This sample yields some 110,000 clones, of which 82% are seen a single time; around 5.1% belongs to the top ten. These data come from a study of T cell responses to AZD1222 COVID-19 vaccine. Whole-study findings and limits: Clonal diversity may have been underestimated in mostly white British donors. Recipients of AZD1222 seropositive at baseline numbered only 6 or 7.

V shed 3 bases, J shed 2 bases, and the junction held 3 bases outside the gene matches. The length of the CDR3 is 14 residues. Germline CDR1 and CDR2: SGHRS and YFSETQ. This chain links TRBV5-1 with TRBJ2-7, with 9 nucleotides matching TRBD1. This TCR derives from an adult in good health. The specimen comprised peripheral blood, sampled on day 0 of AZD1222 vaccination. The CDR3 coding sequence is TGCGCCAGCAGCTACGGGACAGGGACCTACGAGCAGTACTTC. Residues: CASSYGTGTYEQYF.